One and the same sample provided the 31 T cell receptor beta chains below, sequenced in a study of shared clonotypes between healthy human individuals. TCRdb's table, derived via immunoSEQ multiplex PCR, lists solely in-frame clones and lacks some. Found here are under 600,000 clones, about 80% of them singletons; the top ten hold around 13%. The specimen was PBMCs. These receptors were collected from a woman aged 40 to 50 in good health. Some clones in this sample may be carry-over from other donors' samples.

The chain is built from TRBV7-2 and TRBJ2-1; 9 bases line up with TRBD2. V lost 5 bases and J lost 4; bases outside the gene matches: 9. This CDR3 is built from 16 residues. Germline CDR1 reads SGHTA; CDR2 reads FQGNSA. The CDR3 loop is CASSLIAGEGYNEQFF. CDR3 DNA: TGTGCCAGCAGCCTAATAGCGGGAGAAGGTTACAATGAGCAGTTCTTC.

The chain recombines TRBV5-4 with TRBJ2-7; a possible D gene is TRBD2 (6 bases). The V end lost 5 bases, the J end lost 0 bases, and 15 bases lay between the germline ends. CDR1 and CDR2 (germline): SGHNT, YYREEE (reference sequence). This CDR3 is built from 15 residues. CDR3 coding DNA: TGTGCCAGCAGGCCCGCTAGCGTAAGCTCCTACGAGCAGTACTTC. Amino acid sequence: CASRPASVSSYEQYF.

The chain joins TRBV7-3 to TRBJ2-3; 14 bases are a match to TRBD2. The junction had 4 bases not matched to a gene; V was cut back by 5 bases and J by 0 bases. The CDR3 sequence is 17 residues long. Germline loops: CDR1 SGHTA, CDR2 FQGTGA. CDR3: CASSLGLAGGSTDTQYF. The CDR3 DNA is TGTGCCAGCAGCCTAGGACTAGCGGGAGGAAGCACAGATACGCAGTATTTT.

This clone appeared many times. The J gene is TRBJ2-1, the V gene TRBV7-2; 10 nucleotides line up with TRBD2. J lost 3 bases, V lost 1 base, and 3 bases had no gene match. CDR1 SGHTA and CDR2 FQGNSA come from the germline V gene. This CDR3 is 16 amino acids long. CDR3 in DNA: TGTGCCAGCAGCTTAGGGGCTAGCGGGAGCTACAATGAGCAGTTCTTC. Protein product: CASSLGASGSYNEQFF.

In this sample, this clone turned up a few times. The chain uses TRBV7-2 and TRBJ2-1; TRBD2 matches at 7 bases. J was trimmed by 4 bases and V by 0 bases; bases with no gene match: 3. The CDR3 extends over 15 amino acids. In germline, CDR1 is SGHTA, CDR2 FQGNSA. The CDR3 sequence is CASSLAGTTYNEQFF. CDR3 DNA: TGTGCCAGCAGCTTAGCTGGGACTACATACAATGAGCAGTTCTTC.

This clone was detected a few times. A much larger clone sits a single nucleotide away, making a read error possible. V and J are TRBV14 and TRBJ2-7, with 10 bases aligning to TRBD1. CDR1 is SGHDN, CDR2 FVKESK, per germline. This CDR3 is 14 amino acids long. With 1 base clipped from V and 6 bases from J, the junction kept 3 bases outside the gene matches. The CDR3 DNA follows: TGTGCCAGCAGCCAAGGACAGGGGGCAGGCGAGCAGTACTTC. Translating it yields CASSQGQGAGEQYF.

The chain has TRBV4-3 and TRBJ2-5; D is possibly TRBD2 (6 bases). The CDR3 has 16 residues. Germline lookup yields CDR1 LGHNA and CDR2 YSLEER. The V end was cut by 0 bases, the J end by 5 bases, with 16 bases between. In nucleotides, the CDR3 is TGCGCCAGCAGCCAAGATGGGAGGCAGGGTGGGGAGACCCAGTACTTC. Translating gives CASSQDGRQGGETQYF.

The chain uses TRBV29-1 and TRBJ2-5; the D is unclear. Between the trimmed V and J ends, which lost 4 bases and 5 bases, there was a span of 5 bases. Germline V gene lookup returns CDR1 SQVTM and CDR2 ANQGSEA. The CDR3 has 10 residues. CDR3 protein: CSVARETQYF. For the CDR3, the DNA is TGCAGCGTTGCCCGGGAGACCCAGTACTTC. The full variable domain, with the rest looked up from reference TRBV29-1 and TRBJ2-5, is SAVISQKPSRDICQRGTSLTIQCQVDSQVTMMFWYRQQPGQSLTLIATANQGSEATYESGFVIDKFPISRPNLTFSTLTVSNMSPEDSSIYLCSVARETQYFGPGTRLLVL.

The rearrangement uses TRBV11-2 and TRBJ2-1; 14 nucleotides align to TRBD2. With V trimmed by 5 bases and J by 9 bases, 6 bases remained unmatched. The germline CDR1 and CDR2 sequences are SGHAT and FQNNGV. The CDR3 spans 15 residues. The chain's CDR3 is CASSPGLAGAGEQFF. The CDR3 DNA sequence: TGTGCCAGCAGCCCGGGACTAGCGGGAGCGGGTGAGCAGTTCTTC.

Written as DNA, the CDR3 is TGTGCCAGCTCCCAAGGAGCGGGAGGTTACGAGCAGTACTTC. Its translation is CASSQGAGGYEQYF. The V gene is TRBV18, the J gene TRBJ2-7; 9 bases agree with TRBD2. The CDR3 consists of 14 residues. Unmatched junction bases numbered 7, after V lost 6 bases and J lost 4 bases. Germline CDR1 and CDR2: KGHSH and LQKENI.

V gene TRBV11-2 combines with J gene TRBJ2-7; TRBD1 is a possible D gene (5 bases). Germline V lookup: CDR1 SGHAT, CDR2 FQNNGV. CDR3 size: 17 residues. Trimming took off 2 bases at V and 1 base at J, with 18 bases between the two ends. In DNA form, the CDR3 reads TGTGCCAGCAGCTTATACCAGGGCCGCCTATTTTCCTACGAGCAGTACTTC. Protein: CASSLYQGRLFSYEQYF.

V usage is TRBV5-1 and J usage is TRBJ1-1, with D possibly being TRBD1 (6 bases). CDR3 size: 15 residues. Per the germline V gene, CDR1 is SGHRS and CDR2 is YFSETQ. Trimming took 0 bases from V and 1 from J, leaving 10 bases between them. CDR3 in DNA: TGCGCCAGCAGCTTGGCCGGACAGAGGAACACTGAAGCTTTCTTT. Translated, it gives CASSLAGQRNTEAFF.

On this clone: Other DNA variants within this sample encode the same CDR3. The chain combines TRBV7-2 with TRBJ2-3; D ambiguous. Trimming stripped 5 bases from V and 3 bases from J, with 9 bases between. CDR3 length: 13 amino acids. CDR1 and CDR2 (germline): SGHTA, FQGNSA. CDR3 residues: CASSLVGTDTQYF. Here the CDR3 DNA reads TGTGCCAGCAGCCTAGTGGGAACAGATACGCAGTATTTT.

CDR3: CASSEGGTGLFGGYTF. DNA of the CDR3: TGTGCCAGCAGTGAAGGGGGGACAGGGTTATTTGGTGGCTACACCTTC. The rearrangement joins TRBV2 to TRBJ1-2; 9 positions match TRBD1. Germline trimming cut 1 base from V and 7 bases from J; bases unmatched to any gene: 10. Looked up from germline, CDR1 is SNHLY and CDR2 is FYNNEI. CDR3 length equals 16 residues.

The genes are TRBV4-1 and TRBJ2-7; D might be TRBD1 (6 bases). Trimming pared 1 base from V and 5 bases from J, leaving 15 bases between. The CDR3 loop spans 15 amino acids. Germline V gene lookup returns CDR1 MGHRA and CDR2 YSYEKL. The CDR3 nucleotides read TGCGCCAGCAGCCAAGGAGGCAGGGGTGTCCACGAGCAGTACTTC. This gives the protein CASSQGGRGVHEQYF.

The chain employs TRBV10-1 and TRBJ2-3; D ambiguous. V gave up 5 bases and J gave up 4 bases, with 10 bases separating them. Germline CDR1 is WNHNN and CDR2 is SYGVQD (reference sequence). The CDR3 contains 13 residues. The CDR3 region has the DNA TGCGCCAGCAGTCCTTCGCTACCAGATACGCAGTATTTT. Protein: CASSPSLPDTQYF.

This chain connects TRBV5-8 to TRBJ2-7; 7 bases are shared with TRBD1. Per the germline V gene, CDR1 is SGHTS and CDR2 is YDEGEE. Losses at the gene ends were 3 bases for V and 4 bases for J; bases not matched to a gene: 7. The CDR3 spans 14 residues. The CDR3 region is CASSSRQGNYEQYF. The CDR3 DNA follows: TGTGCCAGCAGCTCGCGACAGGGCAATTACGAGCAGTACTTC.

J is TRBJ2-7 and V is TRBV25-1; D possibly uses TRBD1 or TRBD2 (5 bases each). Per germline, CDR1 MGHDK and CDR2 SYGVNS. V was shortened by 6 bases and J by 4 bases, with 13 bases between the two germline ends. The CDR3 contains 13 residues. The CDR3 loop reads CASRGAGRYEQYF. CDR3 nucleotides: TGTGCCAGCAGAGGGGCGGGCCGTTACGAGCAGTACTTC.

This clone was found once. The gene calls are TRBV5-1 and TRBJ2-5; D is possibly TRBD1 (5 bases). Trimming cost V 1 base and J 2 bases, with 6 bases left between them. The CDR3 consists of 13 residues. The germline CDR1 and CDR2 sequences are SGHRS and YFSETQ. The CDR3 spells CASSLPGQETQYF. CDR3 in DNA: TGCGCCAGCAGCTTGCCAGGGCAAGAGACCCAGTACTTC.

In its sample, this clone was seen many times. The chain is built from TRBV7-2 and TRBJ1-2; the match to TRBD1 covers 8 bases. The CDR3 consists of 14 residues. Germline trimming cut 4 bases from V and 4 bases from J; bases unmatched to any gene: 5. CDR1 is SGHTA, CDR2 FQGNSA, per germline. CDR3 sequence reads: CASSYPDRAYGYTF. In nucleotides, the CDR3 is TGTGCCAGCAGCTACCCGGACAGGGCCTATGGCTACACCTTC.

Turning to this clone: Distinct nucleotide sequences in the sample also encode this CDR3. The chain has TRBV25-1 and TRBJ1-1; D is unclear. The CDR3 has 15 residues. CDR1 is MGHDK and CDR2 is SYGVNS in the germline V gene. Trimming took off 1 base at V and 4 bases at J, with 13 bases between the two ends. CDR3 loop: CASSEWNLGSTEAFF. The CDR3, as DNA: TGTGCCAGCAGTGAATGGAATCTGGGTTCCACTGAAGCTTTCTTT.

The chain joins TRBV6-5 to TRBJ2-7; tentatively, D is TRBD2 (6 bases). The CDR3 runs 15 residues. Trimming took 7 bases from V and 3 from J, leaving 19 bases between them. CDR1 and CDR2 from the germline V gene are MNHEY and SVGAGI. The CDR3 DNA reads as TGTGCCAGCAATTCAGCGGGCGGTGGGTACTACGAGCAGTACTTC. Translating it yields CASNSAGGGYYEQYF.

V usage is TRBV28 and J usage is TRBJ2-2, with TRBD1 as a possible D gene (5 bases). Germline CDR1 is MDHEN and CDR2 is SYDVKM. Deletions cut 2 bases from V and 5 bases from J, with 18 bases between. This CDR3 spans 17 amino acids. The CDR3 nucleotides read TGTGCCAGCAGTTTAGTCCAGGGTGTTTTTTGGACCGGGGAGCTGTTTTTT. Translated: CASSLVQGVFWTGELFF.

The chain uses TRBV7-2 and TRBJ2-7; no firm D call. The CDR3 runs 14 residues. Trimming pared 0 bases from V and 4 bases from J, leaving 10 bases between. From germline, CDR1 is SGHTA and CDR2 FQGNSA. CDR3 sequence (DNA): TGTGCCAGCAGCTTAGCTTCCCCAGAGTACGAGCAGTACTTC. It codes for CASSLASPEYEQYF.

This rearrangement joins TRBV28 to TRBJ1-5; 8 bases line up with TRBD1. The ends lost 5 bases at V and 6 bases at J; junction bases unmatched: 12. Germline V gene lookup returns CDR1 MDHEN and CDR2 SYDVKM. The CDR3 loop spans 16 amino acids. For the CDR3, the DNA is TGTGCCAGCAGTACCCTTTGGGCAGGGGGCGGTCAGCCCCAGCATTTT. This gives the protein CASSTLWAGGGQPQHF. Based on the CDR3 plus reference TRBV28 and TRBJ1-5, the full variable domain is DVKVTQSSRYLVKRTGEKVFLECVQDMDHENMFWYRQDPGLGLRLIYFSYDVKMKEKGDIPEGYSVSREKKERFSLILESASTNQTSMYLCASSTLWAGGGQPQHFGDGTRLSIL.

The genes are TRBV6-1 and TRBJ2-1; 8 bases line up with TRBD2. Germline values: CDR1 MNHNS, CDR2 SASEGT. CDR3 length: 14 residues. Trimming took 6 bases from V and 3 from J; bases not matched to a gene: 4. The CDR3 is CASRSGSGYNEQFF. CDR3 nucleotides: TGTGCCAGCAGGAGCGGGAGCGGCTACAATGAGCAGTTCTTC.

The chain employs TRBV5-6 and TRBJ2-1; possibly TRBD1 for D (6 bases). The CDR3 runs 16 residues. Germline CDR1 is SGHDT and CDR2 is YYEEEE. Trimming took off 0 bases at V and 0 bases at J, with 10 bases between the two ends. The CDR3 sequence: CASSLALQGSYNEQFF. The CDR3 DNA follows: TGTGCCAGCAGCTTGGCTCTACAGGGCTCCTACAATGAGCAGTTCTTC.

The rearrangement links TRBV10-3 to TRBJ2-2; 9 bases map to TRBD2. Germline loops: CDR1 ENHRY, CDR2 SYGVKD. J was trimmed by 1 base and V by 5 bases; bases with no gene match: 5. CDR3 length: 16 residues. The CDR3 DNA is TGTGCCATCAGTCCTCGAGCGGGAGGGAACACCGGGGAGCTGTTTTTT. Protein sequence: CAISPRAGGNTGELFF.

The CDR3 protein is CASATDTSSTGELFF. CDR3 in DNA: TGTGCCTCCGCGACAGACACCTCGAGCACCGGGGAGCTGTTTTTT. The chain recombines TRBV5-4 with TRBJ2-2, with D tentatively TRBD1 (5 bases). The CDR3 has 15 amino acids. Trimming shortened V by 10 bases and J by 4 bases, and 20 bases separated the two germline ends. Germline V gene sequence: CDR1 SGHNT, CDR2 YYREEE (reference sequence).

The J gene is TRBJ1-2, the V gene TRBV6-6; 7 bases are shared with TRBD1. The CDR3 consists of 14 residues. V lost 2 bases, J lost 8 bases, and 8 bases stayed unmatched. Germline lookup yields CDR1 MNHNY and CDR2 SVGAGI (reference sequence). CDR3 in amino acids: CASSYEGTVGGYTF. CDR3 nucleotides: TGTGCCAGCAGTTACGAAGGGACAGTCGGCGGCTACACCTTC.

This clone was found once. The sample has other DNA sequences that encode this CDR3 too. The V gene is TRBV5-1, the J gene TRBJ2-6; the match to TRBD1 covers 9 bases. Unmatched junction bases numbered 1, after V lost 0 bases and J lost 0 bases. The CDR3 has 17 amino acids. Per the germline V gene, CDR1 is SGHRS and CDR2 is YFSETQ. The chain's CDR3 is CASSLEGQGSGANVLTF. The CDR3 bases are TGCGCCAGCAGCTTGGAGGGACAGGGCTCTGGGGCCAACGTCCTGACTTTC.